This T cell receptor beta chain originates from a study of breast tumors, draining lymph nodes, adjacent tissues. This clonotype was picked up many times. Its antigen is unidentified. Germline V gene data show CDR1 as KGHSH and CDR2 as LQKENI. V shed 3 bases and J 6 bases; nucleotides not matched to a gene: 7. There are 14 residues in the CDR3. Study-wide results and caveats: Compared with lymph nodes, tumors were less diverse; compared with nontumor tissue, more.

Axillary draining lymph nodes of breast cancer patients supplied the node samples. One entry per CDR3 protein results from TCRdb running MiXCR on the multiplex PCR reads. The profile covers about 140,000 distinct CDR3 sequences, with around a third appearing a single time and about 2.5% taken by the ten largest. Specimen: axillary lymph node tissue. This receptor was taken from a female donor with breast cancer. Some clones in this sample may be carry-over from other donors' samples. The V gene is TRBV18, the J gene TRBJ2-7; 8 bases match TRBD1. The CDR3, as DNA: TGTGCCAGCTCACCCCTACCAGGGGGCAGCGAGCAGTACGTC. It translates to CASSPLPGGSEQYV.